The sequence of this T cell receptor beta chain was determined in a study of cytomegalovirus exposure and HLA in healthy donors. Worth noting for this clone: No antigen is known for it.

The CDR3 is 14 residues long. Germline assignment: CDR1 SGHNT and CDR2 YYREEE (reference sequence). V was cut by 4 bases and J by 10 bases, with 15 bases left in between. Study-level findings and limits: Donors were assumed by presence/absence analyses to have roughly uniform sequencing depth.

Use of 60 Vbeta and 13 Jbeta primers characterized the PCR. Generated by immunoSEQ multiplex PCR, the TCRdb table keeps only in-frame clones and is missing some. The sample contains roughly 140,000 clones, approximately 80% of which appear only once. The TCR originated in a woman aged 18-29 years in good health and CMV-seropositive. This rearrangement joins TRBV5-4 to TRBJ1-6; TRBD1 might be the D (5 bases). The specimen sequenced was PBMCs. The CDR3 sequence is CASSLPGERSPLHF. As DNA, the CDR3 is TGTGCCAGCAGCCTCCCGGGGGAAAGATCACCCCTCCACTTT.